The rows below give T cell receptor beta chains drawn from one sample of a study of Tregs in tolerant kidney transplant recipients. Which antigens these TCRs recognize remains unknown. Libraries were prepared by immunoSEQ multiplex PCR; TCRdb keeps only in-frame clonotypes and omits some of them. Seen here are about 5,000 clones, over 35% observed once, and the top ten hold 6%. The sample was CD8+ T cells from blood cultured with allogeneic cells. These receptors were obtained from a human donor in good health. Each CDR3 is given with its conserved first and last residue. A D gene is named only where the DNA matches it firmly. A row's size may be missing; if present it is once, few, many or a size class.

V gene	clone size	J gene	D gene	CDR3 DNA	CDR3 protein
TRBV9	few	TRBJ2-3	-	TGTGCCAGCAGCGTACTAGGTACCATCACAGATACGCAGTATTTT	CASSVLGTITDTQYF
TRBV6-9	-	TRBJ1-2	-	TGTGCCAGCAGTTACACAACAGGTGACTCTGGCTACACCTTC	CASSYTTGDSGYTF
TRBV4-1	few	TRBJ2-7	-	TGTGCCAGCAGCCAAGTCGTCACTTACGAGCAGTACTTC	CASSQVVTYEQYF
TRBV11-2	-	TRBJ2-2	-	TGTGCCAGCAGCTTATCTGACATCCGTGGCGGGGAGCTGTTTTTT	CASSLSDIRGGELFF
TRBV5-8	large	TRBJ2-2	-	TGTGCCAGCAGCTGGTACGATCCAGGGAGCACCGGGGAGCTGTTTTTT	CASSWYDPGSTGELFF
TRBV27	medium-sized	TRBJ2-1	TRBD2	TGTGCCAGCAGTTTCGGTAGCGGGGGAGGTCAGTTCTTC	CASSFGSGGGQFF
TRBV27	medium-sized	TRBJ2-5	-	TGTGCCAGCAGTTTAGGAGAGACCCAGTACTTC	CASSLGETQYF
TRBV5-1	medium-sized	TRBJ2-7	TRBD2	TGCGCCAGCAGCCGCGGGACTAGCGGAACCTACGAGCAGTACTTC	CASSRGTSGTYEQYF
TRBV4-1	-	TRBJ1-2	-	TGCGCCAGCAGCCAAAGTAGGGGCGGAGCGGATGGCTACACCTTC	CASSQSRGGADGYTF
TRBV6-5	-	TRBJ2-2	-	TGTGCCAGCAGTTACTCAGGCACCGGGGAGCTGTTTTTT	CASSYSGTGELFF
TRBV25-1	-	TRBJ1-2	-	TGTGCCAGCAGTGAACCACGACAAGCCCTTAACTATGGCTACACCTTC	CASSEPRQALNYGYTF
TRBV9	-	TRBJ2-2	-	TGTGCCAGCAGCGTAGTCTCTGGGGAGCTGTTTTTT	CASSVVSGELFF
TRBV5-1	-	TRBJ1-1	-	TGCGCCAGCAGCTTAAGGACAGTGAACACTGAAGCTTTCTTT	CASSLRTVNTEAFF
TRBV6-1	few	TRBJ1-4	TRBD1	TGTGCCAGCAGTGCCCGACAGGGCAGACAAGGGAATGAAAAACTGTTTTTT	CASSARQGRQGNEKLFF